This TCR beta chain derives from a study of cytomegalovirus exposure and HLA in healthy donors. This CDR3 has 14 residues. From germline, CDR1 is KGHSH and CDR2 LQKENI. V was cut by 4 bases and J by 2 bases, with 11 bases left in between. A multiplex PCR was run with 60 Vbeta primers and 13 Jbeta primers. Assay: immunoSEQ multiplex PCR; the TCRdb copy retains only in-frame clones and omits some. The sample consists of approximately 100,000 clones, around four fifths of them appearing once. Input material: PBMCs. The gene calls are TRBV18 and TRBJ1-2; D may be TRBD1 (5 bases). The clonotype was recovered from a woman aged 40 to 49 in good health and CMV-seronegative. The CDR3 region is CASSRLGGNYGYTF. Here the CDR3 DNA reads TGTGCCAGCTCACGCCTTGGGGGGAACTATGGCTACACCTTC. Based on the CDR3 plus reference TRBV18 and TRBJ1-2, the full variable domain is NAGVMQNPRHLVRRRGQEARLRCSPMKGHSHVYWYRQLPEEGLKFMVYLQKENIIDESGMPKERFSAEFPKEGPSILRIQQVVRGDSAAYFCASSRLGGNYGYTFGSGTRLTVV.